This entry describes one T cell receptor (beta chain). This table comes from immunoSEQ multiplex PCR, and its TCRdb copy is limited to in-frame clones, with some not included. The data contain 40,000 to 45,000 clones, around 80% of them singletons. The entry originates in a study of OX40 agonist ivuxolimab in advanced cancers. Study in general: Head and neck, renal cell, melanoma or hepatocellular carcinoma were the cancers that dose-escalation patients had.

The CDR3 contains 13 residues. V was pared by 8 bases and J by 3 bases, with 14 bases between. Germline V gives CDR1 SQVTM, CDR2 ANQGSEA. The sequence derives from an adult with an advanced solid tumor such as melanoma, head and neck, liver or kidney cancer. The rearrangement uses TRBV29-1 and TRBJ2-1; D gene ambiguous. Sequenced material: CD4+ or CD8+ T cells sorted from blood, taken in a trial of the OX40 agonist ivuxolimab. The CDR3 sequence is CSSGVDVYNEQFF. CDR3 in DNA: TGCAGCTCTGGGGTAGATGTCTACAATGAGCAGTTCTTC.